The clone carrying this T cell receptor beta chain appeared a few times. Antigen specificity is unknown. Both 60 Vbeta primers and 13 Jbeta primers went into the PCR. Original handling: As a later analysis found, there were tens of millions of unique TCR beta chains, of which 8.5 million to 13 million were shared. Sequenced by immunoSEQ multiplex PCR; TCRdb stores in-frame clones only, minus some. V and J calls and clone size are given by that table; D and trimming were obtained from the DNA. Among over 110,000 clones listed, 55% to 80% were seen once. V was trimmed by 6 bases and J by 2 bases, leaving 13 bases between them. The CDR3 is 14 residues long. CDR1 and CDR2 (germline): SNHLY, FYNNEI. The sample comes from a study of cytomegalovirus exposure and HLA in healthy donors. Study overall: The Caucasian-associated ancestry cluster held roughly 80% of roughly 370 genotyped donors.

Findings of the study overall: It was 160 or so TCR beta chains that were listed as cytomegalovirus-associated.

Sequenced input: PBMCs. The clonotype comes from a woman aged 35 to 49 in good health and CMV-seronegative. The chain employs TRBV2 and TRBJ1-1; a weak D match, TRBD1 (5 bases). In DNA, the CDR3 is TGTGCCAGCAGGGCAGGGTTACTCAACACTGAAGCTTTCTTT. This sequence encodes CASRAGLLNTEAFF.